A single TCR beta chain is shown here with its context. This sample was taken from a study of cytomegalovirus exposure and HLA in healthy donors. Germline CDR1 SGHVS, CDR2 FNYEAQ. J lost 9 bases, V lost 0 bases, and 8 bases had no gene match. This CDR3 is 15 amino acids long. PCR amplification relied on 60 Vbeta primers (plus 13 Jbeta primers). Using immunoSEQ multiplex PCR, the repertoire was profiled, and TCRdb retains in-frame clones only, with some absent. The sample shows 85,000 to 130,000 clones, 78% of them seen only once. Sequencing was done on a sample of PBMCs. The genes are TRBV7-6 and TRBJ2-1, with 7 bases that match TRBD2. This clonotype was obtained from a woman aged 40 to 50 in good health and CMV-seronegative. Written as DNA, the CDR3 is TGTGCCAGCAGCTTAGCGGGAGGGCGAGTCGGTGAGCAGTTCTTC. It codes for CASSLAGGRVGEQFF.